These 5 T cell receptor beta chains originate from one sample sequenced in a study of sequential checkpoint blockade in melanoma (dated by TCRdb to between 2018 and 2021). Taken with the paper, the label for treatment or condition translates to: randomized to nivolumab then ipilimumab (arm A) or the reverse (arm B). Receptors were amplified or captured by the immunoSEQ multiplex PCR assay. TCRdb limited this immuneACCESS table to in-frame rearrangements with V and J called. A share of clones is missing; checked studies link under half to unresolved V genes, and the rest is unexplained. The sample includes over 15,000 clones, with roughly 53% observed a single time. Of the sample, around 17% is held by the ten largest clones. Sequenced material: CD8+ T cells sorted from blood (inferred from file names), taken from a patient given nivolumab and ipilimumab in sequence. The source of these receptors is a human donor with melanoma.

In its sample, this clone was seen a few times. The rearrangement uses TRBV13 and TRBJ2-3; D is undetermined. CDR1 and CDR2 (germline): PRHDT, FYEKMQ (reference sequence). The CDR3 runs to 14 residues. Trimming shortened V by 6 bases and J by 3 bases, and 13 bases separated the two germline ends. CDR3 region: CASSEAGATDTQYF. The CDR3, as DNA: TGTGCCAGCAGTGAAGCAGGCGCGACAGATACGCAGTATTTT.

DNA for the CDR3: TGTGCCAGCAGCCAAGAGGCTCTTACGCTAGGGGGCGGCGACACTGAAGCTTTCTTT. Its protein is CASSQEALTLGGGDTEAFF. The V and J genes are TRBV4-2 and TRBJ1-1; TRBD1 matches 7 bases. The germline V gene has CDR1 LGHNA and CDR2 YNFKEQ. The CDR3 is made up of 19 amino acids. V lost 0 bases to trimming and J lost 3 bases; unmatched junction nucleotides: 16.

The chain employs TRBV7-2 and TRBJ2-2; perhaps TRBD2 as D (7 bases). The CDR3 consists of 16 residues. From germline, CDR1 is SGHTA and CDR2 FQGNSA. Trimming took off 5 bases at V and 3 bases at J, with 16 bases between the two ends. In DNA form, the CDR3 reads TGTGCCAGCAGCCGGGGGCTAGCGGTATACACCGGGGAGCTGTTTTTT. It translates to CASSRGLAVYTGELFF.

This clone was counted only a few times. The rearrangement joins TRBV2 to TRBJ2-3; a possible D gene is TRBD1 (5 bases). Germline lookup yields CDR1 SNHLY and CDR2 FYNNEI. The CDR3 length is 10 residues. Trimming shortened V by 7 bases and J by 8 bases, and 7 bases separated the two germline ends. This chain's CDR3 is CASNQGTQYF. The CDR3 DNA reads TGTGCCAGCAATCAGGGTACGCAGTATTTT.

This chain joins TRBV4-2 and TRBJ1-5; D is possibly TRBD1 (6 bases). In germline, CDR1 is LGHNA, CDR2 YNFKEQ. The CDR3 totals 17 residues. Trimming took off 0 bases at V and 1 base at J, with 13 bases between the two ends. CDR3 in amino acids: CASSQDPAGVSNQPQHF. CDR3 sequence (DNA): TGTGCCAGCAGCCAAGACCCAGCAGGGGTGAGCAATCAGCCCCAGCATTTT.